A single sample gave rise to the 26 T cell receptor beta chains below, sequenced in a study of beta chain features in type 1 diabetes. The investigators reverse transcribed all of the isolated RNA, so they sequenced expressed TCRB transcripts. Clones were read by immunoSEQ multiplex PCR, and TCRdb kept only the in-frame ones, dropping some. The sample has under 250,000 clones; approximately 11% are singletons. The sequenced sample consisted of central memory CD4+ T cells from blood. Every receptor here comes from a man between 18 and 35 years old in good health.

This clone was seen ten or more times. The V call is TRBV5-6, the J call TRBJ2-1; 12 nucleotides match TRBD2. The CDR3 is 15 amino acids. CDR1 and CDR2 (germline): SGHDT, YYEEEE. J gave up 3 bases and V 4 bases, and 2 bases lay outside the gene matches. As DNA, the CDR3 is TGTGCCAGCAGCGCGACTAGCGGGAGCTACAATGAGCAGTTCTTC. Translating it yields CASSATSGSYNEQFF.

V is TRBV9 and J is TRBJ2-7, with D possibly matching TRBD1 (5 bases). The V end was cut by 3 bases, the J end by 7 bases, with 14 bases between. Germline V gives CDR1 SGDLS, CDR2 YYNGEE. This CDR3 has 13 amino acids. CDR3 residues: CASSAQDSGEQYF. CDR3 sequence (DNA): TGTGCCAGCAGCGCACAGGATTCTGGGGAGCAGTACTTC.

The chain recombines TRBV7-2 with TRBJ2-5; a possible D gene is TRBD2 (5 bases). This CDR3 region has 13 residues. Germline CDR1 is SGHTA and CDR2 is FQGNSA. V was trimmed by 1 base and J by 4 bases, leaving 7 bases between them. CDR3 residues: CASSLGAVETQYF. The CDR3 bases are TGTGCCAGCAGCTTAGGAGCGGTAGAGACCCAGTACTTC. Complete variable domain (other parts from reference TRBV7-2 and TRBJ2-5): GAGVSQSPSNKVTEKGKDVELRCDPISGHTALYWYRQSLGQGLEFLIYFQGNSAPDKSGLPSDRFSAERTGGSVSTLTIQRTQQEDSAVYLCASSLGAVETQYFGPGTRLLVL.

This clone turned up a few times. This CDR3 reads CASSGTSGTSTDTQYF. The CDR3 nucleotides are TGTGCCAGCAGCGGGACTAGCGGGACTAGCACAGATACGCAGTATTTT. The chain carries TRBV7-9 and TRBJ2-3, with TRBD2 identical over 13 bases. The germline CDR1 and CDR2 sequences are SEHNR and FQNEAQ (reference sequence). The CDR3 totals 16 residues. V trimming: 5 bases; J trimming: 0 bases; junction bases outside the gene matches: 2.

This clone was counted a few times. The V call is TRBV9, the J call TRBJ2-7, with 11 bases that match TRBD2. V was pared by 3 bases and J by 2 bases, with 7 bases of the junction left unmatched. The CDR3 sequence is 16 residues long. Per the germline V gene, CDR1 is SGDLS and CDR2 is YYNGEE. CDR3 DNA: TGTGCCAGCAGCGCCAGGCCGACTAGCGGGACCTACGAGCAGTACTTC. Its protein product is CASSARPTSGTYEQYF.

V gene TRBV7-9 combines with J gene TRBJ2-1, with 9 bases matching TRBD2. With 4 bases clipped from V and 1 base from J, the junction kept 2 bases outside the gene matches. From germline, CDR1 is SEHNR and CDR2 FQNEAQ (reference sequence). The CDR3 extends over 15 amino acids. CDR3 sequence: CASSSSGNSYNEQFF. The CDR3 nucleotides read TGTGCCAGCAGCTCTAGCGGGAATTCCTACAATGAGCAGTTCTTC.

CDR3 sequence reads: CASSLIGAEQYF. For the CDR3, the DNA is TGTGCCAGCAGCTTAATCGGGGCCGAGCAGTACTTC. The V and J genes are TRBV7-9 and TRBJ2-7; D could derive from TRBD1 or TRBD2 (5 bases each). This CDR3 spans 12 amino acids. Per germline, CDR1 SEHNR and CDR2 FQNEAQ (reference sequence). Trimming took off 2 bases at V and 6 bases at J, with 8 bases between the two ends.

The rearrangement joins TRBV19 to TRBJ1-2; the match to TRBD1 covers 8 bases. The CDR3 is 13 residues long. The germline gives CDR1 LNHDA, CDR2 SQIVND (reference sequence). Trimming at V came to 10 bases and at J to 3 bases, leaving 7 bases not matched to a gene. Written as DNA, the CDR3 is TGTGCCACCGAAGACAGGGGATACTATGGCTACACCTTC. This translates into CATEDRGYYGYTF.

This clone was seen only a few times. The V and J genes are TRBV7-2 and TRBJ2-5, with a possible D match to TRBD2 (6 bases). The CDR3 covers 15 residues. The germline gives CDR1 SGHTA, CDR2 FQGNSA. Trimming removed 4 bases at V and 3 bases at J, with 15 bases between. The CDR3 nucleotides read TGTGCCAGCAGCTACCGGGACGGACTAAAAGAGACCCAGTACTTC. Translated: CASSYRDGLKETQYF.

This clone was found a few times. This rearrangement joins TRBV5-1 to TRBJ1-5; D is unclear. Germline loops: CDR1 SGHRS, CDR2 YFSETQ. The V end was cut by 4 bases, the J end by 0 bases, with 8 bases between. This CDR3 contains 14 residues. CDR3 DNA sequence: TGCGCCAGCAGCGTGCAGCCTAGCAATCAGCCCCAGCATTTT. Translating it yields CASSVQPSNQPQHF.

This clone has only one observation. V usage is TRBV5-1 and J usage is TRBJ1-1; D perhaps matches TRBD1 (6 bases). V was trimmed by 1 base and J by 0 bases, leaving 13 bases between them. Germline loops: CDR1 SGHRS, CDR2 YFSETQ. The CDR3 loop spans 16 amino acids. CDR3 amino acids: CASSLFAGQMNTEAFF. The CDR3 nucleotides read TGCGCCAGCAGCTTGTTTGCCGGACAGATGAACACTGAAGCTTTCTTT.

This clone was detected ten times or more. The chain joins TRBV23-1 to TRBJ2-5; D is possibly TRBD2 (6 bases). TRBV23-1 is recorded as an ORF, its role being uncertain. The CDR3 covers 14 residues. V lost 4 bases and J 5 bases, leaving 14 bases between the germline ends. The DNA for the CDR3 is TGCGCCAGCAGTCCAGGAGGGCCATCGGAGACCCAGTACTTC. Amino acid sequence: CASSPGGPSETQYF.

Comments on this clone: A far larger clone is just one base off, so this is likely a read error. The chain employs TRBV6-6 and TRBJ1-1; TRBD1 is a possible D gene (6 bases). Trimming took off 5 bases at V and 4 bases at J, with 8 bases between the two ends. The CDR3 consists of 12 residues. Germline CDR1 reads MNHNY; CDR2 reads SVGAGI (reference sequence). The DNA for the CDR3 is TGTGCCAGCAGTACAGGGAGCACTGAAGCTTTCTTT. Translating gives CASSTGSTEAFF.

The chain employs TRBV4-3 and TRBJ2-7, with 7 bases aligning to TRBD2. V was pared by 3 bases and J by 2 bases, with 7 bases of the junction left unmatched. The CDR3 spans 15 residues. Germline V CDR1 and CDR2: LGHNA, YSLEER. Here the CDR3 reads CASSHLAGDTYEQYF. In nucleotides, the CDR3 is TGCGCCAGCAGCCACTTAGCGGGCGACACCTACGAGCAGTACTTC.

The sample holds many counts of this clone. Different DNA sequences within this sample yield the same CDR3. The genes are TRBV10-3 and TRBJ1-5; D unresolved. V lost 2 bases and J lost 2, with 7 bases in between. This CDR3 region has 14 residues. Looked up from germline, CDR1 is ENHRY and CDR2 is SYGVKD. The CDR3 DNA reads as TGTGCCATCAGTGAGGAGGACGGCAATCAGCCCCAGCATTTT. Residues: CAISEEDGNQPQHF.

This chain joins TRBV5-6 and TRBJ1-2, with 7 bases that match TRBD1. V was pared by 1 base and J by 4 bases, with 4 bases of the junction left unmatched. Looked up from germline, CDR1 is SGHDT and CDR2 is YYEEEE. The CDR3 runs 14 residues. The CDR3 loop is CASSLTGDSYGYTF. The CDR3 DNA follows: TGTGCCAGCAGCTTGACAGGGGATTCCTATGGCTACACCTTC. Combining the CDR3 with reference TRBV5-6 and TRBJ1-2 gives the whole variable domain DAGVTQSPTHLIKTRGQQVTLRCSPKSGHDTVSWYQQALGQGPQFIFQYYEEEERQRGNFPDRFSGHQFPNYSSELNVNALLLGDSALYLCASSLTGDSYGYTFGSGTRLTVV.

This chain connects TRBV9 to TRBJ2-2, with a tentative D call TRBD2 (6 bases). Germline V gives CDR1 SGDLS, CDR2 YYNGEE. This CDR3 region has 13 residues. The CDR3 DNA is TGTGTTACCCCCCTCCGGGAGTCCGGGGAGCTGTTTTTT. Its protein product is CVTPLRESGELFF.

The chain is built from TRBV30 and TRBJ1-4; D gene ambiguous. V was pared by 2 bases and J by 8 bases, with 12 bases between. From germline, CDR1 is GTSNPN and CDR2 SVGIG (reference sequence). The CDR3 totals 13 residues. In DNA form, the CDR3 reads TGTGCCTGGAGTTCTATCCCGCGGGAAAAACTGTTTTTT. Translation: CAWSSIPREKLFF.

The chain is built from TRBV5-4 and TRBJ2-1; TRBD1 matches 7 bases. Germline assignment: CDR1 SGHNT and CDR2 YYREEE (reference sequence). V gave up 4 bases and J gave up 1 base; unmatched junction bases: 8. The CDR3 is 16 residues long. The CDR3 protein is CASSPGGRKSYNEQFF. The CDR3 nucleotides are TGTGCCAGCAGCCCAGGGGGACGCAAGTCCTACAATGAGCAGTTCTTC.

There are a few counts of this clone. The chain has TRBV7-6 and TRBJ2-7, with D unclear. Trimming left V 0 bases short and J 5 bases short, with 11 bases between. CDR1 and CDR2 (germline): SGHVS, FNYEAQ. This CDR3 contains 14 residues. The CDR3 bases are TGTGCCAGCAGCTTAGCGGGTCAACCCCACGAGCAGTACTTC. It is translated as CASSLAGQPHEQYF.

Only a few counts were recorded for this clone. This rearrangement joins TRBV28 to TRBJ2-4; D may be TRBD2 (6 bases). In germline, CDR1 is MDHEN, CDR2 SYDVKM. Trimming took off 4 bases at V and 3 bases at J, with 13 bases between the two ends. This CDR3 is built from 15 residues. The DNA for the CDR3 is TGTGCCAGCAGTTCCCTGGAGGGAGGCAAAAACATTCAGTACTTC. This codes for CASSSLEGGKNIQYF.

V is TRBV27 and J is TRBJ2-7, with D perhaps TRBD1 or TRBD2 (6 bases each). Trimming left V 3 bases short and J 4 bases short, with 13 bases between. This CDR3 region has 14 residues. The germline gives CDR1 MNHEY, CDR2 SMNVEV (reference sequence). The CDR3 sequence is CASSFRGAGYEQYF. CDR3 in DNA: TGTGCCAGCAGTTTTAGGGGGGCGGGGTACGAGCAGTACTTC.

The gene calls are TRBV2 and TRBJ2-1; a weak D match, TRBD1 (8 bases). The germline gives CDR1 SNHLY, CDR2 FYNNEI. V was shortened by 6 bases and J by 5 bases, with 17 bases between the two germline ends. This CDR3 comprises 15 residues. CDR3 residues: CASSGRQGANNEQFF. CDR3 coding DNA: TGTGCCAGCAGCGGGAGGCAGGGGGCTAACAATGAGCAGTTCTTC.

The gene calls are TRBV2 and TRBJ1-1, with D unresolved. There are 15 residues in the CDR3. Trimming cost V 3 bases and J 2 bases, with 13 bases left between them. Germline CDR1 is SNHLY and CDR2 is FYNNEI. The DNA of the CDR3 is TGTGCCAGCAGTGAGAGGAGGGCTATAAACACTGAAGCTTTCTTT. Its translation: CASSERRAINTEAFF. Looking up the rest from reference TRBV2 and TRBJ1-1 gives the full variable domain: EPEVTQTPSHQVTQMGQEVILRCVPISNHLYFYWYRQILGQKVEFLVSFYNNEISEKSEIFDDQFSVERPDGSNFTLKIRSTKLEDSAMYFCASSERRAINTEAFFGQGTRLTVV.

Regarding this clone: This sample also contains other DNA sequences that code for the same CDR3. J is TRBJ2-3 and V is TRBV29-1; D gene ambiguous. The germline gives CDR1 SQVTM, CDR2 ANQGSEA. V was shortened by 0 bases and J by 1 base, with 2 bases between the two germline ends. This CDR3 spans 12 amino acids. The CDR3 nucleotides are TGCAGCGTTGAAGAGGGCACAGATACGCAGTATTTT. It specifies CSVEEGTDTQYF.

This clone was detected a few times. The genes are TRBV15 and TRBJ1-1; D perhaps matches TRBD1 (6 bases). V was pared by 5 bases and J by 4 bases, with 14 bases between. The CDR3 runs 14 residues. Germline V CDR1 and CDR2: LNHNV, YYDKDF (reference sequence). The CDR3 loop reads CATSYRDWGTEAFF. Written as DNA, the CDR3 is TGTGCCACCAGCTACAGGGACTGGGGCACTGAAGCTTTCTTT. Complete variable domain (other parts from reference TRBV15 and TRBJ1-1): DAMVIQNPRYQVTQFGKPVTLSCSQTLNHNVMYWYQQKSSQAPKLLFHYYDKDFNNEADTPDNFQSRRPNTSFCFLDIRSPGLGDTAMYLCATSYRDWGTEAFFGQGTRLTVV.